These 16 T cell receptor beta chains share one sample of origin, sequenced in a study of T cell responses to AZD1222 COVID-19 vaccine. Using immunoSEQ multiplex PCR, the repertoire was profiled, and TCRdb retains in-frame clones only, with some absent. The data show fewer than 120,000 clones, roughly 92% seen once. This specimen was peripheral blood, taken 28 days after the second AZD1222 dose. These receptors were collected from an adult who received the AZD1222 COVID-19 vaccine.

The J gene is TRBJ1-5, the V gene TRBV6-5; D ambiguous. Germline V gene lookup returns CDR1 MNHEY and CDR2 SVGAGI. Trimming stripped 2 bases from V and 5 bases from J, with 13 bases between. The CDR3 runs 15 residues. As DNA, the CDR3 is TGTGCCAGCAGTTACGCGGGGTCCGATGATCAGCCCCAGCATTTT. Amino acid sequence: CASSYAGSDDQPQHF.

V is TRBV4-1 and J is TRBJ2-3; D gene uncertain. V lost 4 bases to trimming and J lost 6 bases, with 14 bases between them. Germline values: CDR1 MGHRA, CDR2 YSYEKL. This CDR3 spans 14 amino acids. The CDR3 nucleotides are TGCGCCAGCAGCCCTCTACCCCGAATGGATACGCAGTATTTT. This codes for CASSPLPRMDTQYF.

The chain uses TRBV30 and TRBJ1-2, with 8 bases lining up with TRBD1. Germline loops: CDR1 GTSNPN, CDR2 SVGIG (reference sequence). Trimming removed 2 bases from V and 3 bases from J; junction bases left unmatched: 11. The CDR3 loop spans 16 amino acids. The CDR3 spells CAWSNAGGTTHYGYTF. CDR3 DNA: TGTGCCTGGAGTAACGCAGGGGGCACTACTCACTATGGCTACACCTTC.

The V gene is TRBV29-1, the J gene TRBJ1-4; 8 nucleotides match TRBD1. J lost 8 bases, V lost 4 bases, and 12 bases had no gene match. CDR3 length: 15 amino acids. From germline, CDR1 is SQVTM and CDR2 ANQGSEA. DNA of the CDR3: TGCAGCGTTGGGGCAGGGGGCGCGAGAAACGAAAAACTGTTTTTT. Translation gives CSVGAGGARNEKLFF.

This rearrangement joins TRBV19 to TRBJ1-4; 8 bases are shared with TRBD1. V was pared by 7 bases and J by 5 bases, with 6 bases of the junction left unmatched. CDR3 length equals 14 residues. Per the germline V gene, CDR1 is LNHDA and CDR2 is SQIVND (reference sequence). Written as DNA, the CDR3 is TGTGCCAGTACCCCGGGACAGGAAAATGAAAAACTGTTTTTT. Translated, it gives CASTPGQENEKLFF. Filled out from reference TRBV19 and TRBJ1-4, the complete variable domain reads DGGITQSPKYLFRKEGQNVTLSCEQNLNHDAMYWYRQDPGQGLRLIYYSQIVNDFQKGDIAEGYSVSREKKESFPLTVTSAQKNPTAFYLCASTPGQENEKLFFGSGTQLSVL.

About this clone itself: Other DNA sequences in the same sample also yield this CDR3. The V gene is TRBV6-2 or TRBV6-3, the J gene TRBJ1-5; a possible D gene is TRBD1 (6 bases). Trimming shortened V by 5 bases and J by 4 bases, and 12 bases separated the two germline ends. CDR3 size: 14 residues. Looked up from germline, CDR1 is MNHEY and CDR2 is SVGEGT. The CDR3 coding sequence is TGTGCCAGCAGTACGGACAGCCTAAATCAGCCCCAGCATTTT. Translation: CASSTDSLNQPQHF.

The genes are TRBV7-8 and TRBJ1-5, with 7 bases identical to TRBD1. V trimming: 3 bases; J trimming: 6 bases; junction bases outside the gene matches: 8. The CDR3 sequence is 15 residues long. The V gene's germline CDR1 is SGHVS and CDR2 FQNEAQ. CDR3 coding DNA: TGTGCCAGCAGCTTTGGTAGGGGGCTGGGTCAGCCCCAGCATTTT. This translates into CASSFGRGLGQPQHF.

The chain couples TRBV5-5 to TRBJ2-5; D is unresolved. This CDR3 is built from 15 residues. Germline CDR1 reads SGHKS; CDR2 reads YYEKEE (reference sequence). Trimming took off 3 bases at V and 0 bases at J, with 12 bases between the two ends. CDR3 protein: CASSSTAVYQETQYF. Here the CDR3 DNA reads TGTGCCAGCAGCTCGACCGCTGTGTACCAAGAGACCCAGTACTTC.

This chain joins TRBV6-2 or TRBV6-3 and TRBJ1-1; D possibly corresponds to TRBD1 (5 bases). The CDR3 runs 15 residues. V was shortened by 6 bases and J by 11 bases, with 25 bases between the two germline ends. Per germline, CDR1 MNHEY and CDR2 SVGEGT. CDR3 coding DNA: TGTGCCAGCAGCACCAGGTCCGGGACCTTTAGAAGGGCTTTCTTT. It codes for CASSTRSGTFRRAFF.

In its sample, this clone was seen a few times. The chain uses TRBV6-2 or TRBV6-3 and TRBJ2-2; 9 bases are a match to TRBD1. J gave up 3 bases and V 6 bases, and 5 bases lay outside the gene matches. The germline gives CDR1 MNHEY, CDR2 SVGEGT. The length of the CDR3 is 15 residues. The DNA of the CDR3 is TGTGCCAGCAGCCAACAGGGGGCGGACACCGGGGAGCTGTTTTTT. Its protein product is CASSQQGADTGELFF.

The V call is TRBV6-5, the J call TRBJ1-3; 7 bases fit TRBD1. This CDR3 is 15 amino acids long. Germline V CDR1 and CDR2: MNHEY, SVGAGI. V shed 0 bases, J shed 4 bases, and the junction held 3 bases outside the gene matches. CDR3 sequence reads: CASSYSRRGGNTIYF. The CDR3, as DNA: TGTGCCAGCAGTTACTCGCGCAGGGGGGGAAACACCATATATTTT.

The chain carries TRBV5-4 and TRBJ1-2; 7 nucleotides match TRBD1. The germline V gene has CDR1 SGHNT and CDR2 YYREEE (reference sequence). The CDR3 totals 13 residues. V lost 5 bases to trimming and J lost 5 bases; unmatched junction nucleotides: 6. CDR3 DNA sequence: TGTGCCAGCAGTCGGACAGGCCCTTATGGCTACACCTTC. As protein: CASSRTGPYGYTF. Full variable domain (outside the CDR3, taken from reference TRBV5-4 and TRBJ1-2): ETGVTQSPTHLIKTRGQQVTLRCSSQSGHNTVSWYQQALGQGPQFIFQYYREEENGRGNFPPRFSGLQFPNYSSELNVNALELDDSALYLCASSRTGPYGYTFGSGTRLTVV.

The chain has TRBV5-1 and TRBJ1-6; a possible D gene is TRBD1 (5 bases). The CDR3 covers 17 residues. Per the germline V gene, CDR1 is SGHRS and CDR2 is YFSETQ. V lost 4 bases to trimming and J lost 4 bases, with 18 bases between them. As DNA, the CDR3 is TGCGCCAGCAGCGTGTCCGGAGGGACGGTATATAATTCACCCCTCCACTTT. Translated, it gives CASSVSGGTVYNSPLHF.

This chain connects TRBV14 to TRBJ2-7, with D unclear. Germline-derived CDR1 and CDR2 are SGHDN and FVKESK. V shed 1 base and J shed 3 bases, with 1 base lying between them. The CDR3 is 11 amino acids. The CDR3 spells CASSQVYEQYF. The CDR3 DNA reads TGTGCCAGCAGCCAAGTCTACGAGCAGTACTTC. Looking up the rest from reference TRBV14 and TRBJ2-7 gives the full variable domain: EAGVTQFPSHSVIEKGQTVTLRCDPISGHDNLYWYRRVMGKEIKFLLHFVKESKQDESGMPNNRFLAERTGGTYSTLKVQPAELEDSGVYFCASSQVYEQYFGPGTRLTVT.

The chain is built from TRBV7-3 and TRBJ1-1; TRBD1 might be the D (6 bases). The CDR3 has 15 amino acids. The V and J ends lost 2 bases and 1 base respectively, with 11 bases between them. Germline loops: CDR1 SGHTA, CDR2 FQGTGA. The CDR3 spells CASSLSGGRNTEAFF. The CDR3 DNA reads TGTGCCAGCAGCTTATCCGGGGGCCGGAACACTGAAGCTTTCTTT.

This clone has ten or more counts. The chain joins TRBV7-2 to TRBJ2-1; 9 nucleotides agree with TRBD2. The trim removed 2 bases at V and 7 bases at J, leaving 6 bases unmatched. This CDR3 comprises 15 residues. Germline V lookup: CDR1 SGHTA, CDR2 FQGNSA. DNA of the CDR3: TGTGCCAGCAGCTTAATTAGCGGGGGCCTAAATGAGCAGTTCTTC. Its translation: CASSLISGGLNEQFF.